These 23 T cell receptor beta chains originate from one sample sequenced in a study of response to subunit inactivated influenza vaccine. Each CDR3 protein is one row after TCRdb ran MiXCR on the RT-PCR reads. The table has roughly 760,000 distinct CDR3 sequences, 21% seen once. The sequenced sample was PBMCs from blood, obtained 5 days after vaccination. These receptors were taken from a man aged 45-65 years who received an inactivated influenza vaccine.

This clonotype was picked up a small number of times. The V and J genes are TRBV6-5 and TRBJ2-7; D is ambiguous. The length of the CDR3 is 15 residues. CDR1 MNHEY and CDR2 SVGAGI come from the germline V gene. The V end was cut by 0 bases, the J end by 0 bases, with 9 bases between. CDR3 sequence: CASSYSIRNSYEQYF. In nucleotides, the CDR3 is TGTGCCAGCAGTTACTCGATTAGGAACTCCTACGAGCAGTACTTC.

J is TRBJ1-6 and V is TRBV5-1, with 8 positions matching TRBD1. With V trimmed by 0 bases and J by 9 bases, 5 bases remained unmatched. CDR1 is SGHRS, CDR2 YFSETQ, per germline. This CDR3 has 15 residues. Written as DNA, the CDR3 is TGCGCCAGCAGCTTGGGCGGGACAGGATTTTCACCCCTCCACTTT. Translation gives CASSLGGTGFSPLHF.

This clonotype was seen many times. This rearrangement joins TRBV5-1 to TRBJ2-7; D may be TRBD1 (6 bases). V shed 3 bases and J shed 2 bases, with 12 bases lying between them. The CDR3 has 14 amino acids. The germline gives CDR1 SGHRS, CDR2 YFSETQ. The CDR3 here is CASSSGQRTYEQYF. DNA for the CDR3: TGCGCCAGCAGCTCCGGACAGCGTACCTACGAGCAGTACTTC.

The chain has TRBV7-9 and TRBJ2-1; TRBD2 agrees at 10 bases. Germline lookup yields CDR1 SEHNR and CDR2 FQNEAQ (reference sequence). Trimming cost V 1 base and J 6 bases; bases outside gene matches: 3. The CDR3 extends over 15 amino acids. The CDR3 region has the DNA TGTGCCAGCAGCTTAGAGGGGACTAGCGCCAATGAGCAGTTCTTC. Encoded protein: CASSLEGTSANEQFF. The full variable domain, in which reference TRBV7-9 and TRBJ2-1 provide the parts outside the CDR3, is DTGVSQNPRHKITKRGQNVTFRCDPISEHNRLYWYRQTLGQGPEFLTYFQNEAQLEKSRLLSDRFSAERPKGSFSTLEIQRTEQGDSAMYLCASSLEGTSANEQFFGPGTRLTVL.

The chain is built from TRBV9 and TRBJ1-1, with a possible D match to TRBD1 (5 bases). V was cut by 0 bases and J by 0 bases, with 9 bases left in between. CDR3 length: 15 amino acids. Germline CDR1 is SGDLS and CDR2 is YYNGEE. CDR3 protein: CASSVVQAMNTEAFF. The CDR3 bases are TGTGCCAGCAGCGTAGTACAGGCGATGAACACTGAAGCTTTCTTT.

The rearrangement links TRBV20-1 to TRBJ2-2; possibly TRBD1 for D (5 bases). In germline, CDR1 is DFQATT, CDR2 SNEGSKA (reference sequence). The CDR3 runs to 14 residues. V lost 4 bases and J 1 base, leaving 10 bases between the germline ends. The CDR3 loop is CSATLGQNTGELFF. CDR3 in DNA: TGCAGTGCTACCCTCGGACAGAACACCGGGGAGCTGTTTTTT.

This clonotype was detected a few times. The chain couples TRBV4-2 to TRBJ2-1, with TRBD2 identical over 8 bases. Germline V CDR1 and CDR2: LGHNA, YNFKEQ. The CDR3 covers 15 residues. Trimming removed 4 bases from V and 6 bases from J; junction bases left unmatched: 8. The CDR3, as DNA: TGTGCCAGCAGCCTAGCGGGGAGGGGCGGCAATGAGCAGTTCTTC. Its protein product is CASSLAGRGGNEQFF.

Many counts were recorded for this clonotype. The gene calls are TRBV18 and TRBJ2-4, with a possible D match to TRBD1 (5 bases). Germline CDR1 KGHSH, CDR2 LQKENI. With 4 bases removed from V and 2 bases from J, the gap between germline ends came to 6 bases. This CDR3 contains 13 residues. Here the CDR3 DNA reads TGTGCCAGCTCACAGGGGACCAAAAACATTCAGTACTTC. This codes for CASSQGTKNIQYF.

This clonotype was recorded a few times. V and J are TRBV28 and TRBJ2-3, with D maybe TRBD1 (6 bases). The germline V gene has CDR1 MDHEN and CDR2 SYDVKM. V lost 3 bases and J 7 bases, leaving 14 bases between the germline ends. This CDR3 is built from 14 residues. This chain's CDR3 is CASSLTKGVYTQYF. The CDR3 coding sequence is TGTGCCAGCAGTTTGACAAAGGGGGTATATACGCAGTATTTT.

V gene TRBV12-3 or TRBV12-4 combines with J gene TRBJ2-7; TRBD2 is a possible D gene (6 bases). There are 13 residues in the CDR3. Trimming left V 3 bases short and J 6 bases short, with 12 bases between. The CDR3 region is CASSLGLPGEQYF. CDR3 coding DNA: TGTGCCAGCAGTTTGGGACTCCCGGGCGAGCAGTACTTC.

The V call is TRBV28, the J call TRBJ2-7, with 13 bases lining up with TRBD2. The CDR3 extends over 16 amino acids. J was trimmed by 3 bases and V by 4 bases; bases with no gene match: 6. Looked up from germline, CDR1 is MDHEN and CDR2 is SYDVKM. The CDR3 coding sequence is TGTGCCAGCAGTTCCGGGACTAGCGGGACGTACTACGAGCAGTACTTC. It yields the protein CASSSGTSGTYYEQYF.

The rearrangement uses TRBV10-3 and TRBJ2-1; 8 bases agree with TRBD2. The CDR3 consists of 14 residues. The germline V gene has CDR1 ENHRY and CDR2 SYGVKD. J lost 8 bases, V lost 6 bases, and 9 bases had no gene match. The CDR3 region is CAISKSGSLDEQFF. In DNA, the CDR3 is TGTGCCATCAGCAAAAGCGGGAGCCTCGATGAGCAGTTCTTC.

The V and J genes are TRBV20-1 and TRBJ2-5, with 8 bases aligning to TRBD2. This CDR3 has 14 residues. Germline CDR1 DFQATT, CDR2 SNEGSKA (reference sequence). V shed 5 bases, J shed 5 bases, and the junction held 10 bases outside the gene matches. CDR3 region: CSAYSGTVWETQYF. The CDR3 nucleotides read TGCAGTGCTTATAGCGGGACGGTGTGGGAGACCCAGTACTTC.

V and J are TRBV7-8 and TRBJ2-3, with D perhaps TRBD2 (6 bases). The V gene's germline CDR1 is SGHVS and CDR2 FQNEAQ. Between the trimmed V and J ends, which lost 0 bases and 9 bases, there was a span of 13 bases. This CDR3 comprises 14 residues. CDR3 bases: TGTGCCAGCAGCTTAGCTCCCCAACGGGGGACGCAGTATTTT. It codes for CASSLAPQRGTQYF.

There are many counts of this clonotype. This rearrangement joins TRBV5-1 to TRBJ1-1, with unresolved D. Germline V gives CDR1 SGHRS, CDR2 YFSETQ. This CDR3 region has 13 residues. Trimming took off 1 base at V and 1 base at J, with 5 bases between the two ends. As DNA, the CDR3 is TGCGCCAGCAGCTTGTCCCAGAACACTGAAGCTTTCTTT. Its translation: CASSLSQNTEAFF. The whole variable domain, remainder taken from reference TRBV5-1 and TRBJ1-1, is KAGVTQTPRYLIKTRGQQVTLSCSPISGHRSVSWYQQTPGQGLQFLFEYFSETQRNKGNFPGRFSGRQFSNSRSEMNVSTLELGDSALYLCASSLSQNTEAFFGQGTRLTVV.

This clonotype has a handful of counts. The chain employs TRBV20-1 and TRBJ2-3; 7 bases align to TRBD1. After removal of 0 bases from V and 5 bases from J, the junction contained 8 bases not matched to a gene. The CDR3 has 15 residues. Per the germline V gene, CDR1 is DFQATT and CDR2 is SNEGSKA (reference sequence). The CDR3 region has the DNA TGCAGTGCTAGAGATCGTAACAGGGGATTAGATACGCAGTATTTT. As protein: CSARDRNRGLDTQYF.

This clonotype came up many times. V and J are TRBV12-5 and TRBJ2-1; D possibly matches TRBD1 or TRBD2 (5 bases each). This CDR3 is built from 13 residues. V lost 8 bases, J lost 7 bases, and 15 bases lay in between. Germline-derived CDR1 and CDR2 are LGHNT and FRNRAP. In nucleotides, the CDR3 is TGTGCTAGTCGACCCCCGGGACGTAATGAGCAGTTCTTC. It is translated as CASRPPGRNEQFF.

The V and J genes are TRBV2 and TRBJ1-4; D remains ambiguous. The CDR3 loop spans 14 amino acids. The ends were cut back, 8 bases at V and 0 bases at J, with 10 bases in the middle. The germline V gene encodes CDR1 SNHLY and CDR2 FYNNEI. DNA of the CDR3: TGTGCCAGCCAAAGACTTGCAACTAATGAAAAACTGTTTTTT. Translation gives CASQRLATNEKLFF.

The chain joins TRBV7-9 to TRBJ2-3; D gene uncertain. Germline CDR1 is SEHNR and CDR2 is FQNEAQ (reference sequence). Trimming removed 5 bases at V and 0 bases at J, with 15 bases between. CDR3 length: 16 residues. This CDR3 is CASSPPTVDSTDTQYF. The CDR3 nucleotides are TGTGCCAGCAGCCCCCCTACGGTAGATAGCACAGATACGCAGTATTTT.

This clonotype was seen a few times. This rearrangement joins TRBV29-1 to TRBJ1-1; D uncertain. V gave up 2 bases and J gave up 5 bases, with 9 bases separating them. Germline V gene sequence: CDR1 SQVTM, CDR2 ANQGSEA. This CDR3 spans 12 amino acids. The CDR3 DNA follows: TGCAGCGTTGAAAAGGGAGGAACTGAAGCTTTCTTT. Amino acid sequence: CSVEKGGTEAFF.

This clonotype appeared many times. This chain uses TRBV7-2 with TRBJ2-7, with TRBD2 identical over 8 bases. This CDR3 contains 17 residues. Germline V lookup: CDR1 SGHTA, CDR2 FQGNSA. After removal of 2 bases from V and 4 bases from J, the junction contained 13 bases not matched to a gene. Here the CDR3 DNA reads TGTGCCAGCAGCTTACCCTCGAGCGGGAGAATCCTATACGAGCAGTACTTC. Its protein is CASSLPSSGRILYEQYF. Filled out from reference TRBV7-2 and TRBJ2-7, the complete variable domain reads GAGVSQSPSNKVTEKGKDVELRCDPISGHTALYWYRQSLGQGLEFLIYFQGNSAPDKSGLPSDRFSAERTGGSVSTLTIQRTQQEDSAVYLCASSLPSSGRILYEQYFGPGTRLTVT.

This clonotype appeared many times. The chain carries TRBV7-3 and TRBJ2-1; 14 nucleotides match TRBD2. This CDR3 contains 16 residues. CDR1 and CDR2 from the germline V gene are SGHTA and FQGTGA. V dropped 5 bases and J dropped 3; count of bases not matched to a gene: 3. CDR3 nucleotides: TGTGCCAGCAGCCGTGGGACTAGCGGGGGCTACAATGAGCAGTTCTTC. This encodes CASSRGTSGGYNEQFF. Combining the CDR3 with reference TRBV7-3 and TRBJ2-1 gives the whole variable domain GAGVSQTPSNKVTEKGKYVELRCDPISGHTALYWYRQSLGQGPEFLIYFQGTGAADDSGLPNDRFFAVRPEGSVSTLKIQRTERGDSAVYLCASSRGTSGGYNEQFFGPGTRLTVL.

This clonotype was seen repeatedly, ten times or more. The genes are TRBV18 and TRBJ1-5; 8 bases match TRBD1. The CDR3 contains 13 residues. Germline V CDR1 and CDR2: KGHSH, LQKENI. Trimming at V came to 8 bases and at J to 4 bases, leaving 4 bases not matched to a gene. The CDR3 region is CASSRQGNQPQHF. As DNA, the CDR3 is TGTGCCAGCAGCCGACAGGGGAATCAGCCCCAGCATTTT. The variable domain in full, completed from reference TRBV18 and TRBJ1-5, reads NAGVMQNPRHLVRRRGQEARLRCSPMKGHSHVYWYRQLPEEGLKFMVYLQKENIIDESGMPKERFSAEFPKEGPSILRIQQVVRGDSAAYFCASSRQGNQPQHFGDGTRLSIL.